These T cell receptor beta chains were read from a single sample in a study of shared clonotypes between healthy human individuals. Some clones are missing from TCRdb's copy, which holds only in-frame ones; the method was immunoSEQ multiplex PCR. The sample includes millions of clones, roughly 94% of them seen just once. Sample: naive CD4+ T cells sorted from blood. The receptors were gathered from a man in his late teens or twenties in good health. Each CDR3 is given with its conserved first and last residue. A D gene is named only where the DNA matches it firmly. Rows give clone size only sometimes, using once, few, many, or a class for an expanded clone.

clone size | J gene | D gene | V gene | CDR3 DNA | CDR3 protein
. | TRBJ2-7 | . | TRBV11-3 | TGTGCCAGCAGCCGGAGTGCGCAGGGCTCCTACGAGCAGTACTTC | CASSRSAQGSYEQYF
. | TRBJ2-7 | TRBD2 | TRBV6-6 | TGTGCCAGCAGTTCGACTAGCGGGAGGTCGACCTACGAGCAGTACTTC | CASSSTSGRSTYEQYF
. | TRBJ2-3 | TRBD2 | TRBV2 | TGTGCCAGCAGTACCCCTCTAGCGGGAAAGAGCACAGATACGCAGTATTTT | CASSTPLAGKSTDTQYF
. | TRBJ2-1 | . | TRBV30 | TGTGCCTGGAGATTTTACAATGAGCAGTTCTTC | CAWRFYNEQFF
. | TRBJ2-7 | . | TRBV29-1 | TGCAGCGTCATGGATACGACCTACGAGCAGTACTTC | CSVMDTTYEQYF
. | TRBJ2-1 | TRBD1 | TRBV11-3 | TGTGCCAGCAGCTTAGTATCAGGGGGCTTCAATGAGCAGTTCTTC | CASSLVSGGFNEQFF
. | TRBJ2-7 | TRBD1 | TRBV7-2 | TGTGCCAGCAGCCTCTCCGGGACAGGGGGTTACGAGCAGTACTTC | CASSLSGTGGYEQYF
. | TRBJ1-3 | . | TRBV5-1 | TGCGCCAGCAGCCCCCAGGCCGAAGTTGGAAACACCATATATTTT | CASSPQAEVGNTIYF
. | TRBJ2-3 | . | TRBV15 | TGTGCCACCAGCAGAGTGGGAGAAAGGGTCACAGATACGCAGTATTTT | CATSRVGERVTDTQYF
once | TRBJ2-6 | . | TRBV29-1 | TGCAGCGTAGGGACCTCTGGGGCCAACGTCCTGACTTTC | CSVGTSGANVLTF
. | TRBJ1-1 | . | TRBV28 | TGTGCCAGCAGAATCAGTGGAAGGGAAGCTTTCTTT | CASRISGREAFF
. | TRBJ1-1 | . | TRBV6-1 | TGTGCCAGCAGTCGACGCACGAACACTGAAGCTTTCTTT | CASSRRTNTEAFF
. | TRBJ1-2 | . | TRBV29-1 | TGCAGCGTTGCTGTTGGGCGCAACTATGGCTACACCTTC | CSVAVGRNYGYTF
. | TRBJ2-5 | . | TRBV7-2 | TGTGCCAGCAGCCCGGTGATCCAAGAGACCCAGTACTTC | CASSPVIQETQYF
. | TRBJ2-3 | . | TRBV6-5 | TGTGCCAGCAGTTACACCCTTCCTAGCACAGATACGCAGTATTTT | CASSYTLPSTDTQYF
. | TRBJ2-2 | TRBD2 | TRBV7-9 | TGTGCCAGCAGCCCTCGGGTAGCGGGAGTTTCCGGGGAGCTGTTTTTT | CASSPRVAGVSGELFF
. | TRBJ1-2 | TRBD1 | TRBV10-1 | TGCGCCAGCAGTCCCGGGACAGGGATCGGCTACACCTTC | CASSPGTGIGYTF
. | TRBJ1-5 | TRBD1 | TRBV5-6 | TGTGCCAGCAGCTCGCTAGACAGGGGTAATCAGCCCCAGCATTTT | CASSSLDRGNQPQHF
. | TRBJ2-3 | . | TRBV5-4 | TGTGCCAGCAGCTTAGTTGGGACGGAAGATACGCAGTATTTT | CASSLVGTEDTQYF
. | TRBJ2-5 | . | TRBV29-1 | TGCAGCGTCATTGGACCGGGTAGAGGGGAGACCCAGTACTTC | CSVIGPGRGETQYF
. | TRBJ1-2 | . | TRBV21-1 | TGTGCCAGCAGCACCGGGCAGACCTATGGCTACACCTTC | CASSTGQTYGYTF
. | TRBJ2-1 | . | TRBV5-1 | TGCGCCAGCAGCTTCAGGGAGGCTTACAATGAGCAGTTCTTC | CASSFREAYNEQFF
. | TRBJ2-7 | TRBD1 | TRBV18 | TGTGCCAGCTCACAAGCCGGGACAGGGCTGTACGAGCAGTACTTC | CASSQAGTGLYEQYF
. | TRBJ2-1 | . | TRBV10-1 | TGCGCCAGCAGTGGGGTTTCGGTGGCGTTAAGCTCCTACAATGAGCAGTTCTTC | CASSGVSVALSSYNEQFF
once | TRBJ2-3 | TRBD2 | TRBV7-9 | TGTGCCAGCAGCTTAGGACTAGCGATAACAGATACGCAGTATTTT | CASSLGLAITDTQYF
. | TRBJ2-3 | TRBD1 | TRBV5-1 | TGCGCCAGCAGCTTGGAGCCCGGGACAGGCACAGATACGCAGTATTTT | CASSLEPGTGTDTQYF
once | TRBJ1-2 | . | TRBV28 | TGTGCCAGCAGCCCACAGGGATTCTATGGCTACACCTTC | CASSPQGFYGYTF
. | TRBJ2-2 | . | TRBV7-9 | TGTGCCAGCAGCTCCCGCGACAGGCCCACCGGGGAGCTGTTTTTT | CASSSRDRPTGELFF
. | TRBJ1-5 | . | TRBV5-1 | TGCGCCAGCAGCTTGTCCGGGGTTAGCAATCAGCCCCAGCATTTT | CASSLSGVSNQPQHF
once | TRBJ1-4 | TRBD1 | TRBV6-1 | TGTGCCAGCACTAGGGACAGGGGACGGGAAAAACTGTTTTTT | CASTRDRGREKLFF
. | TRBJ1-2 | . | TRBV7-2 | TGTGCCAGCGCCCTGCCTAGTCTCTCTGGCTACACCTTC | CASALPSLSGYTF